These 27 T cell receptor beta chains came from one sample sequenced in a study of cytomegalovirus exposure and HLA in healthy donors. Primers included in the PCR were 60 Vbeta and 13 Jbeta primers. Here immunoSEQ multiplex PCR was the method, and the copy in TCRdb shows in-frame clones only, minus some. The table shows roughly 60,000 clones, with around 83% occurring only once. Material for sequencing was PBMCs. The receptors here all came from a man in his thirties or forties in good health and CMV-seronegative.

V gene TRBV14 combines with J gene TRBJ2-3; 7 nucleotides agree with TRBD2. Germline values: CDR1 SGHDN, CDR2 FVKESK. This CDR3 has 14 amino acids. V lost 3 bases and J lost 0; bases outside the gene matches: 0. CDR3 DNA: TGTGCCAGCAGCCAGGGGGGGAGCACAGATACGCAGTATTTT. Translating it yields CASSQGGSTDTQYF.

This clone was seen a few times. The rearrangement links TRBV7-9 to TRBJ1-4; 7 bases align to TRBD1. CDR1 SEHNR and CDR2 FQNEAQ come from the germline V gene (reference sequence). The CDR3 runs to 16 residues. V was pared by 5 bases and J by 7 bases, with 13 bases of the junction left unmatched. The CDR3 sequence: CASSPQGVRGREKLFF. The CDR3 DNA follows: TGTGCCAGCAGCCCTCAGGGGGTTCGGGGACGTGAAAAACTGTTTTTT.

The CDR3 nucleotides are TGTGCCAGCAGCCGTCGAGATAGCGGGATCTTGGAGCAGTACTTC. Its protein is CASSRRDSGILEQYF. The chain joins TRBV5-4 to TRBJ2-5; TRBD2 aligns across 8 bases. Germline assignment: CDR1 SGHNT and CDR2 YYREEE (reference sequence). The junction had 16 bases not matched to a gene; V was cut back by 4 bases and J by 11 bases. CDR3 size: 15 residues.

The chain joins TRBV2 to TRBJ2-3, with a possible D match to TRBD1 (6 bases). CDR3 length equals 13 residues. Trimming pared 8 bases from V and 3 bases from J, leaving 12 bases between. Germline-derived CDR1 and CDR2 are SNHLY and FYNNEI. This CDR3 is CASESTGTDTQYF. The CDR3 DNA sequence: TGTGCCAGCGAGTCGACAGGTACAGATACGCAGTATTTT.

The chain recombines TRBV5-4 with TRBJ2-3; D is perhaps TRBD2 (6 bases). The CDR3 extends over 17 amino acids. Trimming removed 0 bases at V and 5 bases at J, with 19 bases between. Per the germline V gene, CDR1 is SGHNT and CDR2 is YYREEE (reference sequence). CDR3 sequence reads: CASSLAAGPYTKDTQYF. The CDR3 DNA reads TGTGCCAGCAGCTTGGCGGCGGGGCCCTACACAAAAGATACGCAGTATTTT.

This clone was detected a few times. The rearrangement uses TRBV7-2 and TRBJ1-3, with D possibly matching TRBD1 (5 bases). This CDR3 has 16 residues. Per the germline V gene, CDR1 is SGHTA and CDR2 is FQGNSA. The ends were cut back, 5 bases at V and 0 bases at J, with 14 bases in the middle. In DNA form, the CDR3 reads TGTGCCAGCAGCCCAACAGGCCGAACCTCTGGAAACACCATATATTTT. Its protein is CASSPTGRTSGNTIYF.

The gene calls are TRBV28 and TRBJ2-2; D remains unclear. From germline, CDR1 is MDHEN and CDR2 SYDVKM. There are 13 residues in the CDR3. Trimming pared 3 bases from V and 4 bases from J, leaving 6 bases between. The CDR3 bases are TGTGCCAGCAGTTTTATCGTCACCGGGGAGCTGTTTTTT. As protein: CASSFIVTGELFF.

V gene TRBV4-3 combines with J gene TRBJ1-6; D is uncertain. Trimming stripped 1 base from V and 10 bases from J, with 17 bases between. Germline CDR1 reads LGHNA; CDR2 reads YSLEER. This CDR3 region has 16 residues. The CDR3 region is CASSQAGAGLGSPLHF. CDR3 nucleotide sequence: TGCGCCAGCAGCCAAGCTGGAGCGGGCTTAGGATCACCCCTCCACTTT.

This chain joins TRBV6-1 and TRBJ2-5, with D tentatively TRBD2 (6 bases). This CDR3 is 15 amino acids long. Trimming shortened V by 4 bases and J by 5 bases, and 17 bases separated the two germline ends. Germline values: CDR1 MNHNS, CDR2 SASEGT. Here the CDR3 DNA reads TGTGCCAGCAGTGTCCAGGCGGGACCGAGGGAGACCCAGTACTTC. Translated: CASSVQAGPRETQYF.

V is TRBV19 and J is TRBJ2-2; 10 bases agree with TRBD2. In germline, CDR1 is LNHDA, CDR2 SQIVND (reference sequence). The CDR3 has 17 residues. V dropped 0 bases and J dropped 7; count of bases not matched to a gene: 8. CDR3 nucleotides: TGTGCCAGTAGTATAGATAGCGGGGGGTTTCCGGGCGGGGAGCTGTTTTTT. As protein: CASSIDSGGFPGGELFF.

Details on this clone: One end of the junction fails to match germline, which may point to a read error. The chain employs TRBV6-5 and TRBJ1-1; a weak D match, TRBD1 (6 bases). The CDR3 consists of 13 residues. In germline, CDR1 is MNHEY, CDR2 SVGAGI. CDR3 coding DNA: TGTGCCAGCAGGGGGGCAGGGAACGCTGAAGCTTTCTTT. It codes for CASRGAGNAEAFF.

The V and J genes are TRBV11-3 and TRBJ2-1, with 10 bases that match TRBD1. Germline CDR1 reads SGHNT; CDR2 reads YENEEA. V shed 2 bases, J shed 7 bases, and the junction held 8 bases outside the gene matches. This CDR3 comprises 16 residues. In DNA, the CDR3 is TGTGCCAGCAGCTTAAGGACAGGGGGTAGGGTAAATGAGCAGTTCTTC. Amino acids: CASSLRTGGRVNEQFF.

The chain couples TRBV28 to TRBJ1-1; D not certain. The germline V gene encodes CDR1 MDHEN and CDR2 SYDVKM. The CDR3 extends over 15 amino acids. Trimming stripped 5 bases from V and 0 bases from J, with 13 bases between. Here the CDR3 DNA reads TGTGCCAGCAGTCAAGTCCGGACTATGAACACTGAAGCTTTCTTT. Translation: CASSQVRTMNTEAFF.

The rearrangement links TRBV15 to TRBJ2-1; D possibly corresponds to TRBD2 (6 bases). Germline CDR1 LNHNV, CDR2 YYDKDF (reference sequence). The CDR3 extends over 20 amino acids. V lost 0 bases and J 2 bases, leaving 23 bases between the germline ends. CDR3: CATSRESARGGSETYNEQFF. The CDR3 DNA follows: TGTGCCACCAGCAGAGAAAGCGCCCGTGGGGGGAGCGAAACCTACAATGAGCAGTTCTTC.

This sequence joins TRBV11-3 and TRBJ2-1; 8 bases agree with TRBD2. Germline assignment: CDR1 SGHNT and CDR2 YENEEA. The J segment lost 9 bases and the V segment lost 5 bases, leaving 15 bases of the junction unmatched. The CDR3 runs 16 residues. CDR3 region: CASSQFSGDPPGEQFF. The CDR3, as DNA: TGTGCCAGCAGCCAATTTAGCGGGGACCCCCCAGGTGAGCAGTTCTTC.

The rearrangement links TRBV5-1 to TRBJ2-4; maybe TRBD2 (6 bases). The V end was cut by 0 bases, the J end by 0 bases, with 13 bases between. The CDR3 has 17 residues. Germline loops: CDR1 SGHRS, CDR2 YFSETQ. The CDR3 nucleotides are TGCGCCAGCAGCTTGGCCGGGGGATTTGGAGCCAAAAACATTCAGTACTTC. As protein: CASSLAGGFGAKNIQYF.

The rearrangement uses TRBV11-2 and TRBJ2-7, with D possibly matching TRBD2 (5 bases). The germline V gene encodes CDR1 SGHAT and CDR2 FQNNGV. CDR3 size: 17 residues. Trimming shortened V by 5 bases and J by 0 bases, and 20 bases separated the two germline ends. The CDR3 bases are TGTGCCAGCAGCCCCCTGGGTGGGAGAATCTCCTCCTACGAGCAGTACTTC. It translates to CASSPLGGRISSYEQYF.

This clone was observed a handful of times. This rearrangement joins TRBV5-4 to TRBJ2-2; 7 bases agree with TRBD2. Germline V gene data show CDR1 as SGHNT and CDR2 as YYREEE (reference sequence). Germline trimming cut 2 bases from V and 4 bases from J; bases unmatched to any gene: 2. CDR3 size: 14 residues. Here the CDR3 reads CASSFQRGTGELFF. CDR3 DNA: TGTGCCAGCAGCTTCCAGCGGGGCACCGGGGAGCTGTTTTTT.

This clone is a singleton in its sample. The CDR3 reads CASIQLAGVGEQFF. The DNA for the CDR3 is TGTGCCAGCATCCAACTAGCGGGGGTAGGCGAGCAGTTCTTC. The V and J genes are TRBV5-6 and TRBJ2-1; 11 bases line up with TRBD2. J gave up 10 bases and V 6 bases, and 9 bases lay outside the gene matches. The CDR3 length is 14 residues. Germline lookup yields CDR1 SGHDT and CDR2 YYEEEE.

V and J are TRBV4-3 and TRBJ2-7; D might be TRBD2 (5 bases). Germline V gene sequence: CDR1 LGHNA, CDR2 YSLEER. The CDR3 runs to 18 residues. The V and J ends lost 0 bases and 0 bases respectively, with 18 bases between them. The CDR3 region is CASSQDATTGSSSYEQYF. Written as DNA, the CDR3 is TGCGCCAGCAGCCAAGATGCCACCACGGGGTCCAGCTCCTACGAGCAGTACTTC.

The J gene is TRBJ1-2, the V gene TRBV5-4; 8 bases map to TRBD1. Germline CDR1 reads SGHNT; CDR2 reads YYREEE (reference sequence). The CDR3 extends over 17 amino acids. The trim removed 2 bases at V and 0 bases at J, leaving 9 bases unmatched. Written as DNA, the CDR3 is TGTGCCAGCAGCTTTTTACAGGGGGGGAATTCTAACTATGGCTACACCTTC. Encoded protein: CASSFLQGGNSNYGYTF.

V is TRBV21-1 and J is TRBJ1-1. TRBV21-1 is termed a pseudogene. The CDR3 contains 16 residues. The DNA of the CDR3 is TGTGCCAGCAGCAAAGAGGGGTATGAGGGAGGGACTGAAGCTTTCTTT. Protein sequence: CASSKEGYEGGTEAFF.

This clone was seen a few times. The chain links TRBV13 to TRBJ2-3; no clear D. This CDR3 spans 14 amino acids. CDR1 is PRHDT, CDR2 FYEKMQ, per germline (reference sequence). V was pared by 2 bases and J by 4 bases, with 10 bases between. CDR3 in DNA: TGTGCCAGCAGCTTAATGGCGGAGCCAGATACGCAGTATTTT. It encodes CASSLMAEPDTQYF.

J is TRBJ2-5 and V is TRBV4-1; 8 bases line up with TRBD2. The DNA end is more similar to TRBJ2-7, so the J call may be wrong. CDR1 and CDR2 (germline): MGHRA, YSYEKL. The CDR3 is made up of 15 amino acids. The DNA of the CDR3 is TGCGCCAGCAGTCTAGGGCATACTAGCGGCTCCGAGCAGTACTTC. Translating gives CASSLGHTSGSEQYF.

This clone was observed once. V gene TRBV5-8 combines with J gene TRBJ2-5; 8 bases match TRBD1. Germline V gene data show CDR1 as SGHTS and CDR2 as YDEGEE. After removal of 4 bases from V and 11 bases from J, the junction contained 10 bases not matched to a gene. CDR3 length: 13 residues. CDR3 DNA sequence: TGTGCCAGCAGCCTGCAGGGGGCTCGGGAGCAGTACTTC. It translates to CASSLQGAREQYF.

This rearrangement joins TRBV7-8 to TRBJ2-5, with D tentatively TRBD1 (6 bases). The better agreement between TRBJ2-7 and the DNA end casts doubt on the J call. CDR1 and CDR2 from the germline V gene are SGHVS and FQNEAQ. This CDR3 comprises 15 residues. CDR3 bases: TGTGCCAGCAGCTTACCGTCATTGGACAGCTACGAGCAGTACTTC. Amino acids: CASSLPSLDSYEQYF.

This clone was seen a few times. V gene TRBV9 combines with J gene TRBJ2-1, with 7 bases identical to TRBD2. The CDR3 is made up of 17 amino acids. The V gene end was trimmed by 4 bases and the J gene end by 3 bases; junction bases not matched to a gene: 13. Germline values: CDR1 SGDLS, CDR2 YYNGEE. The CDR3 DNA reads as TGTGCCAGCAGCTCTATATCAGCGGGAATGGGCTACAATGAGCAGTTCTTC. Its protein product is CASSSISAGMGYNEQFF.